These 8 T cell receptor beta chains were sequenced from one sample in a study of OX40 agonist ivuxolimab in advanced cancers. The table came from immunoSEQ multiplex PCR; TCRdb's copy has only in-frame clones and leaves some out. The table records about 64,000 clones, around four fifths of them present only once. This specimen was CD4+ or CD8+ T cells sorted from blood, taken in a trial of the OX40 agonist ivuxolimab. The receptor source for this set is an adult with an advanced solid tumor such as melanoma, head and neck, liver or kidney cancer.

About this clone itself: Different DNA sequences within this sample yield the same CDR3. This chain joins TRBV6-5 and TRBJ2-7, with 10 bases that match TRBD2. This CDR3 comprises 14 residues. Losses at the gene ends were 5 bases for V and 2 bases for J; bases not matched to a gene: 3. The germline V gene encodes CDR1 MNHEY and CDR2 SVGAGI. Here the CDR3 DNA reads TGTGCCAGCAGTCCGACTAGCGGGCCCTACGAGCAGTACTTC. Translated, it gives CASSPTSGPYEQYF.

Only one count was recorded for this clone. The rearrangement joins TRBV7-2 to TRBJ2-5; D unclear. This CDR3 contains 14 residues. Trimming stripped 5 bases from V and 4 bases from J, with 14 bases between. Per the germline V gene, CDR1 is SGHTA and CDR2 is FQGNSA. The CDR3 nucleotides are TGTGCCAGCAGCCGAGGACCTGGGGTAGAGACCCAGTACTTC. Its protein product is CASSRGPGVETQYF.

The chain is built from TRBV9 and TRBJ2-7; 8 positions agree with TRBD2. Germline lookup yields CDR1 SGDLS and CDR2 YYNGEE. J gave up 4 bases and V 0 bases, and 3 bases lay outside the gene matches. CDR3 size: 14 residues. CDR3 sequence: CASSVGGLGYEQYF. The CDR3 DNA follows: TGTGCCAGCAGCGTAGGGGGACTAGGGTACGAGCAGTACTTC.

The V gene is TRBV7-9, the J gene TRBJ2-5; D is ambiguous. Per the germline V gene, CDR1 is SEHNR and CDR2 is FQNEAQ (reference sequence). This CDR3 has 13 amino acids. The V end lost 6 bases, the J end lost 5 bases, and 13 bases lay between the germline ends. CDR3 sequence reads: CASSQAGLETQYF. The CDR3 DNA follows: TGTGCCAGCAGTCAGGCCGGGTTGGAGACCCAGTACTTC.

V and J are TRBV7-9 and TRBJ2-6, with TRBD2 as a possible D gene (6 bases). This CDR3 region has 17 residues. V lost 1 base and J lost 0, with 10 bases in between. The germline gives CDR1 SEHNR, CDR2 FQNEAQ (reference sequence). The CDR3 loop is CASSLVLANSGANVLTF. CDR3 nucleotide sequence: TGTGCCAGCAGCTTAGTGCTAGCGAACTCTGGGGCCAACGTCCTGACTTTC.

This rearrangement joins TRBV27 to TRBJ2-7; D not certain. This CDR3 is built from 17 residues. Deletions cut 2 bases from V and 2 bases from J, with 19 bases between. CDR1 and CDR2 from the germline V gene are MNHEY and SMNVEV (reference sequence). The CDR3 bases are TGTGCCAGCAGTTTAAATGACGCATCCGACGAACCCTACGAGCAGTACTTC. Translating it yields CASSLNDASDEPYEQYF.

The V and J genes are TRBV29-1 and TRBJ1-2; the D gene is possibly TRBD1 (5 bases). V was pared by 6 bases and J by 8 bases, with 19 bases between. The V gene's germline CDR1 is SQVTM and CDR2 ANQGSEA. There are 13 residues in the CDR3. CDR3 nucleotide sequence: TGCAGCGTAAGGAGGACAACAATCGGAGGCTACACCTTC. Its translation is CSVRRTTIGGYTF.

This clone was seen a single time. The rearrangement links TRBV2 to TRBJ2-7; D might be TRBD1 (5 bases). The CDR3 extends over 16 amino acids. Germline CDR1 and CDR2: SNHLY and FYNNEI. Between the trimmed V and J ends, which lost 6 bases and 0 bases, there was a span of 18 bases. CDR3 amino acids: CASSPRGGIPSYEQYF. CDR3 nucleotides: TGTGCCAGCAGCCCAAGGGGCGGAATACCCTCCTACGAGCAGTACTTC.